Each of the 28 T cell receptor beta chains below was sequenced from the same sample in a study of Graves' ophthalmopathy and Graves' hyperthyroidism. Amplifying from RNA transcripts, the study obtained TCR beta CDR3 regions. RT-PCR in the first round used HTBI primers; a second-round multiplex PCR followed. TCRdb reprocessed the multiplex PCR reads via MiXCR and lists one record per CDR3 protein. The table lists under 800,000 distinct CDR3 sequences, about 20% of them singletons, with around 7% in the top ten. Sequenced input: peripheral blood. The receptors originated from a woman under 30 with stable Graves' hyperthyroidism. Some clones in this sample may be carry-over from other donors' samples.

This clonotype was seen many times. The chain carries TRBV5-6 and TRBJ1-2, with TRBD1 as a possible D gene (6 bases). The CDR3 runs 14 residues. The germline V gene encodes CDR1 SGHDT and CDR2 YYEEEE. Trimming stripped 0 bases from V and 4 bases from J, with 10 bases between. CDR3 loop: CASSLGGRGYGYTF. The CDR3 DNA reads as TGTGCCAGCAGCTTGGGGGGGCGCGGCTATGGCTACACCTTC.

This clonotype showed up many times. The chain joins TRBV12-3 or TRBV12-4 to TRBJ1-3; D call uncertain. There are 13 residues in the CDR3. The germline V and J ends were trimmed by 6 bases and 5 bases, with 11 bases remaining between them. Here the CDR3 reads CASREPERNTIYF. In DNA form, the CDR3 reads TGTGCCAGCAGGGAACCGGAAAGAAACACCATATATTTT.

This clonotype was recorded at least ten times. The chain links TRBV6-1 to TRBJ1-6; 7 positions agree with TRBD1. CDR3 length: 15 amino acids. Per germline, CDR1 MNHNS and CDR2 SASEGT. J gave up 9 bases and V 7 bases, and 12 bases lay outside the gene matches. DNA of the CDR3: TGTGCCAGCAACGGGAGGGGGACAGTTATTTCACCCCTCCACTTT. Amino acids: CASNGRGTVISPLHF.

V gene TRBV12-3 or TRBV12-4 combines with J gene TRBJ2-4; D gene unclear. V lost 3 bases and J lost 7, with 7 bases in between. The CDR3 has 12 amino acids. CDR3: CASSLWNNIQYF. The CDR3, as DNA: TGTGCCAGCAGTTTGTGGAATAACATTCAGTACTTC.

This clonotype occurred many times. This chain links TRBV28 with TRBJ2-4; the D gene is possibly TRBD1 (6 bases). The V gene lost 11 bases and the J gene lost 7 bases, with 21 bases spanning the gap. The CDR3 totals 14 residues. From germline, CDR1 is MDHEN and CDR2 SYDVKM. The CDR3 is CAASQRQELNIQYF. CDR3 nucleotide sequence: TGTGCCGCCAGCCAGAGACAGGAATTGAACATTCAGTACTTC.

This clonotype occurred many times. The CDR3 protein is CSAHSTNYGYTF. Here the CDR3 DNA reads TGCAGTGCTCACAGTACTAACTATGGCTACACCTTC. This chain links TRBV20-1 with TRBJ1-2; D gene uncertain. CDR1 and CDR2 (germline): DFQATT, SNEGSKA (reference sequence). The CDR3 loop spans 12 amino acids. Trimming took 5 bases from V and 0 from J, leaving 7 bases between them.

The table lists this clonotype with many counts. This chain links TRBV2 with TRBJ1-2, with 10 bases fitting TRBD1. Germline CDR1 SNHLY, CDR2 FYNNEI. The CDR3 covers 14 residues. The junction had 5 bases not matched to a gene; V was cut back by 2 bases and J by 8 bases. As DNA, the CDR3 is TGTGCCAGCAGTGAAAAGGGGACAGGGGTAGGCTACACCTTC. Protein: CASSEKGTGVGYTF.

The rearrangement uses TRBV6-1 and TRBJ1-1; 9 positions agree with TRBD1. This CDR3 is 16 amino acids long. Germline trimming cut 7 bases from V and 4 bases from J; bases unmatched to any gene: 13. Per the germline V gene, CDR1 is MNHNS and CDR2 is SASEGT. The CDR3 DNA is TGTGCCAGCACCCACTCCGGAGGACAGGGGTCCACTGAAGCTTTCTTT. It is translated as CASTHSGGQGSTEAFF.

V usage is TRBV29-1 and J usage is TRBJ1-1, with a tentative D call TRBD1 (5 bases). This CDR3 has 14 amino acids. From germline, CDR1 is SQVTM and CDR2 ANQGSEA. Trimming took off 0 bases at V and 4 bases at J, with 12 bases between the two ends. CDR3 residues: CSVEETVIGTEAFF. The DNA of the CDR3 is TGCAGCGTTGAAGAGACAGTGATTGGCACTGAAGCTTTCTTT.

This clonotype has a handful of counts. The chain uses TRBV6-5 and TRBJ1-2; D perhaps matches TRBD1 (5 bases). Germline values: CDR1 MNHEY, CDR2 SVGAGI. This CDR3 has 16 residues. V was shortened by 0 bases and J by 6 bases, with 17 bases between the two germline ends. The CDR3 DNA follows: TGTGCCAGCAGTTACTCCCCGGAGGCAGGGTGGGATGGCTACACCTTC. Protein: CASSYSPEAGWDGYTF.

This chain connects TRBV20-1 to TRBJ2-4, with D unclear. The CDR3 totals 13 residues. V was pared by 3 bases and J by 0 bases, with 6 bases between. The germline V gene encodes CDR1 DFQATT and CDR2 SNEGSKA (reference sequence). The CDR3 DNA reads as TGCAGTGCTAGGCCCCTAGCCAAAAACATTCAGTACTTC. This encodes CSARPLAKNIQYF.

The table lists this clonotype with many counts. The rearrangement joins TRBV29-1 to TRBJ1-2; 12 bases match TRBD1. Per germline, CDR1 SQVTM and CDR2 ANQGSEA. The length of the CDR3 is 15 residues. Trimming removed 4 bases from V and 4 bases from J; junction bases left unmatched: 7. The CDR3 DNA is TGCAGCGTTGCGATCTCGGGACAGGGGGCCTATGGCTACACCTTC. This translates into CSVAISGQGAYGYTF.

This clonotype was detected only a few times. This chain links TRBV7-2 with TRBJ2-4; D might be TRBD2 (5 bases). Germline CDR1 and CDR2: SGHTA and FQGNSA. V dropped 6 bases and J dropped 6 bases, with 12 bases sitting between them. This CDR3 is 13 amino acids long. CDR3 loop: CASSKPGSNIQYF. The CDR3, as DNA: TGTGCCAGCAGTAAACCGGGATCAAACATTCAGTACTTC.

This clonotype was counted at least ten times. V usage is TRBV9 and J usage is TRBJ2-7, with TRBD1 as a possible D gene (6 bases). This CDR3 is 15 amino acids long. The V and J ends lost 3 bases and 3 bases respectively, with 16 bases between them. Germline CDR1 SGDLS, CDR2 YYNGEE. DNA for the CDR3: TGTGCCAGCAGCGAACAGGGACGGCAAGGCTACGAGCAGTACTTC. Amino acids: CASSEQGRQGYEQYF. Based on the CDR3 plus reference TRBV9 and TRBJ2-7, the full variable domain is DSGVTQTPKHLITATGQRVTLRCSPRSGDLSVYWYQQSLDQGLQFLIQYYNGEERAKGNILERFSAQQFPDLHSELNLSSLELGDSALYFCASSEQGRQGYEQYFGPGTRLTVT.

This clonotype was recorded a few times. This rearrangement joins TRBV12-3 or TRBV12-4 to TRBJ2-2, with D hard to call. The CDR3 sequence is 13 residues long. The V and J ends lost 4 bases and 8 bases respectively, with 11 bases between them. The CDR3 region has the DNA TGTGCCAGCAGTTGGGTGGTCGAAGGGGAGCTGTTTTTT. It is translated as CASSWVVEGELFF.

This clonotype was detected a few times. The rearrangement uses TRBV5-1 and TRBJ1-1; D gene unclear. This CDR3 spans 18 amino acids. In germline, CDR1 is SGHRS, CDR2 YFSETQ. Trimming cost V 3 bases and J 4 bases, with 25 bases left between them. CDR3 residues: CASSWGRLATNGGTEAFF. The DNA for the CDR3 is TGCGCCAGCAGCTGGGGTCGGTTGGCCACCAACGGAGGCACTGAAGCTTTCTTT.

The V call is TRBV12-3 or TRBV12-4, the J call TRBJ2-7; D uncertain. Deletions cut 6 bases from V and 1 base from J, with 13 bases between. The CDR3 spans 14 residues. CDR3 coding DNA: TGTGCCAGCAGCGTCGCGGTTAGGTCCTACGAGCAGTACTTC. Protein sequence: CASSVAVRSYEQYF.

Ten or more counts support this clonotype. The chain combines TRBV12-3 or TRBV12-4 with TRBJ1-5; no clear D gene. The CDR3 covers 15 residues. Trimming left V 1 base short and J 0 bases short, with 7 bases between. CDR3 amino acids: CASSLGGSSNQPQHF. DNA of the CDR3: TGTGCCAGCAGTTTAGGGGGTTCTAGCAATCAGCCCCAGCATTTT.

CDR3 in amino acids: CASSIGSPGNTIYF. The CDR3 bases are TGTGCCAGCAGTATTGGAAGCCCCGGAAACACCATATATTTT. The chain links TRBV25-1 to TRBJ1-3; the D is unclear. The CDR3 has 14 residues. Germline V lookup: CDR1 MGHDK, CDR2 SYGVNS. The V gene lost 5 bases and the J gene lost 4 bases, with 12 bases spanning the gap.

This clonotype was found many times. The chain is built from TRBV7-2 and TRBJ2-5; D gene unclear. V dropped 1 base and J dropped 2 bases, with 5 bases sitting between them. CDR1 SGHTA and CDR2 FQGNSA come from the germline V gene. This CDR3 comprises 13 residues. Written as DNA, the CDR3 is TGTGCCAGCAGCTTAGTTAGACAAGAGACCCAGTACTTC. It is translated as CASSLVRQETQYF.

This chain uses TRBV3-1 with TRBJ2-3; TRBD1 might be the D (6 bases). Trimming took 0 bases from V and 15 from J, leaving 16 bases between them. Per the germline V gene, CDR1 is LGHDT and CDR2 is YNNKEL (reference sequence). The CDR3 covers 13 residues. The CDR3 DNA sequence: TGTGCCAGCAGCCAAGATTCGGGACACGGCTTATATTTT. Its translation is CASSQDSGHGLYF.

The chain employs TRBV5-6 and TRBJ1-2, with 7 bases lining up with TRBD1. The CDR3 covers 15 residues. V lost 3 bases and J lost 2; bases outside the gene matches: 7. Germline loops: CDR1 SGHDT, CDR2 YYEEEE. The DNA of the CDR3 is TGTGCCAGCAGCTCGGGACAGCAAAAAAACTATGGCTACACCTTC. This translates into CASSSGQQKNYGYTF.

As concerns this clonotype: It may be a read error: a sequence one base away is much more abundant. The chain has TRBV30 and TRBJ1-5; unclear D gene. This CDR3 has 12 amino acids. The germline gives CDR1 GTSNPN, CDR2 SVGIG (reference sequence). V was trimmed by 2 bases and J by 11 bases, leaving 13 bases between them. CDR3 amino acids: CAWSPSDVAQHF. The CDR3 DNA sequence: TGTGCCTGGAGTCCCTCTGATGTGGCCCAGCATTTT.

This clonotype was picked up a small number of times. The rearrangement joins TRBV19 to TRBJ1-1; weak D call: TRBD1 (5 bases). The CDR3 covers 17 residues. V was shortened by 10 bases and J by 0 bases, with 24 bases between the two germline ends. The germline V gene has CDR1 LNHDA and CDR2 SQIVND (reference sequence). CDR3 loop: CATAQGQWGLMNTEAFF. For the CDR3, the DNA is TGTGCCACCGCGCAGGGCCAGTGGGGCCTCATGAACACTGAAGCTTTCTTT.

The chain employs TRBV5-8 and TRBJ2-5, with D possibly being TRBD1 or TRBD2 (5 bases each). From germline, CDR1 is SGHTS and CDR2 YDEGEE. Trimming left V 0 bases short and J 4 bases short, with 16 bases between. This CDR3 contains 16 residues. CDR3 in amino acids: CASSLAPGRLRETQYF. The CDR3 DNA sequence: TGTGCCAGCAGCTTGGCCCCGGGACGGTTAAGAGAGACCCAGTACTTC.

In its sample, this clonotype was seen a few times. The V and J genes are TRBV11-1 and TRBJ2-2, with 11 nucleotides matching TRBD1. This CDR3 is built from 16 residues. Germline-derived CDR1 and CDR2 are SGHAT and FQDESV (reference sequence). Unmatched junction bases numbered 6, after V lost 5 bases and J lost 4 bases. The CDR3 nucleotides read TGTGCCAGCAGCGTTGGACAGGGGGCGGGCACCGGGGAGCTGTTTTTT. This translates into CASSVGQGAGTGELFF.

This clonotype came up many times. The rearrangement joins TRBV4-2 to TRBJ2-7; tentative D call: TRBD2 (6 bases). Trimming took off 2 bases at V and 4 bases at J, with 12 bases between the two ends. Germline V gene data show CDR1 as LGHNA and CDR2 as YNFKEQ. The CDR3 spans 14 residues. CDR3 DNA sequence: TGTGCCAGCAGCCAATACCGGGACTCTTACGAGCAGTACTTC. Protein: CASSQYRDSYEQYF.

This clonotype was seen at least ten times. The chain links TRBV12-3 or TRBV12-4 to TRBJ2-7, with D unclear. The CDR3 consists of 17 residues. V lost 1 base and J lost 0, with 16 bases in between. The CDR3 region is CASSLGIPAATSYEQYF. CDR3 bases: TGTGCCAGCAGTTTAGGTATTCCGGCAGCTACCTCCTACGAGCAGTACTTC.